The rows below give T cell receptor beta chains drawn from one sample of a study of blood T cell repertoires in COVID-19. Profiling relied on immunoSEQ multiplex PCR, and the TCRdb table lists in-frame clones only, not all of them. The sample contains about 110,000 clones, approximately 83% of which appear only once. The sequencing input was peripheral blood. These receptors originate from a woman between 65 and 79 years old with acute or convalescent COVID-19. Each CDR3 is given with its conserved first and last residue. The D gene is left open where the match is weak. For some rows the clone size is stated as once, few or many, or as a class when expanded; others skip it.

>NA|NA|TRBV27|TRBJ1-6
CASSFREGGSPLHF
TGTGCCAGCAGTTTCAGGGAAGGAGGGTCACCCCTCCACTTT
>NA|TRBD1|TRBV2|TRBJ2-5
CASSPRVPGQGEETQYF
TGTGCCAGCAGCCCTAGGGTACCGGGACAGGGTGAGGAGACCCAGTACTTC
>few|NA|TRBV13|TRBJ1-2
CASSLDRVGYTF
TGTGCCAGCAGCTTAGACCGGGTTGGCTACACCTTC
>few|NA|TRBV28|TRBJ1-5
CASSLTNRVNQPQHF
TGTGCCAGCAGTTTGACGAACAGGGTCAATCAGCCCCAGCATTTT
>NA|NA|TRBV5-1|TRBJ1-5
CASSLNSNSNQPQHF
TGCGCCAGCAGCCTCAACAGCAATAGCAATCAGCCCCAGCATTTT
>NA|TRBD1|TRBV27|TRBJ2-7
CASSLTGALYEQYF
TGTGCCAGCAGTTTGACAGGGGCCCTCTACGAGCAGTACTTC
>NA|TRBD1|TRBV16|TRBJ1-4
CASSHHRGRPEKLFF
TGTGCCAGCAGCCACCACAGGGGAAGGCCCGAAAAACTGTTTTTT
>NA|TRBD1|TRBV9|TRBJ2-5
CASSSRDRGGQETQYF
TGTGCCAGCAGCTCGAGGGACAGGGGGGGCCAAGAGACCCAGTACTTC
>NA|NA|TRBV6-2/TRBV6-3|TRBJ2-7
CASSYSIAEGDKEQYF
TGTGCCAGCAGTTACTCAATCGCTGAGGGGGACAAAGAGCAGTACTTC
>NA|TRBD2|TRBV7-2|TRBJ2-7
CASSLVGSGSSYEQYF
TGTGCCAGCAGCTTAGTTGGTAGCGGGAGTTCCTACGAGCAGTACTTC
>NA|TRBD2|TRBV4-1|TRBJ2-5
CASSQGGLAGEQETQYF
TGCGCCAGCAGCCAGGGGGGTCTAGCGGGGGAACAAGAGACCCAGTACTTC
>NA|TRBD2|TRBV6-5|TRBJ2-5
CASSSASGAQYF
TGTGCCAGCAGTTCGGCTAGCGGGGCCCAGTACTTC
>NA|TRBD2|TRBV6-1|TRBJ2-3
CASSEKGGGVTQYF
TGTGCCAGCAGTGAAAAGGGTGGGGGGGTTACGCAGTATTTT
>NA|TRBD2|TRBV24-1|TRBJ2-1
CATSAGGRVYNEQFF
TGTGCCACCAGCGCAGGCGGGAGGGTGTACAATGAGCAGTTCTTC
>NA|TRBD1|TRBV7-9|TRBJ1-5
CASSSTGDIQPQHF
TGTGCCAGCAGCTCTACAGGGGACATACAGCCCCAGCATTTT
>NA|TRBD1|TRBV11-2|TRBJ1-3
CASSSGGSEGNTIYF
TGTGCCAGCAGCTCAGGGGGCTCGGAAGGAAACACCATATATTTT